What follows are 4 T cell receptor beta chains derived from one specimen sequenced in a study of regulatory T cells in long-lasting Graves disease. Arm-PCR of CDR3 regions and iRepertoire HTBI primers were used to build TCR beta libraries. TCRdb fed the multiplex PCR reads into MiXCR, producing one record per CDR3 protein. The sample gives some 470,000 distinct CDR3 sequences, 20% to 25% of which show up once; approximately 6.4% is in the top ten. Time point specified: persistent/refractory GD, antithyroid drugs over 5 years with positive TRAb. The TCR library used RNA extracted from PBMCs. The sample here was peripheral blood mononuclear cells (PBMCs), taken when the disease was refractory, from a patient treated with antithyroid drugs. The receptors shown here come from a female donor with Graves disease.

Concerning this clonotype: A read error may be the cause here, since a much bigger clone is one base away. The chain is built from TRBV3-1 and TRBJ2-5, with TRBD2 as a possible D gene (5 bases). This CDR3 region has 13 residues. Germline values: CDR1 LGHDT, CDR2 YNNKEL (reference sequence). Trimming stripped 8 bases from V and 2 bases from J, with 12 bases between. The CDR3 DNA sequence: TGTGCCAGCGGTGCACGGGGACAAGAGACCCAGTACTTC. Protein product: CASGARGQETQYF.

The rearrangement joins TRBV4-3 to TRBJ2-2; tentative D call: TRBD1 (7 bases). V was cut by 8 bases and J by 6 bases, with 16 bases left in between. Germline loops: CDR1 LGHNA, CDR2 YSLEER. The CDR3 extends over 14 amino acids. DNA for the CDR3: TGCGCCAGCGGTGACAGGGAGGATTCCGGGGAGCTGTTTTTT. This translates into CASGDREDSGELFF.

Only a few counts were recorded for this clonotype. The chain carries TRBV29-1 and TRBJ1-1; D is possibly TRBD1 (6 bases). Germline V CDR1 and CDR2: SQVTM, ANQGSEA. Between the trimmed V and J ends, which lost 7 bases and 3 bases, there was a span of 12 bases. The CDR3 has 12 residues. The CDR3 nucleotides are TGCAGCGCTGGGACACCACACACTGAAGCTTTCTTT. This codes for CSAGTPHTEAFF.

This clonotype was counted ten times or more. This sequence joins TRBV2 and TRBJ2-2; D possibly uses TRBD1 or TRBD2 (5 bases each). Germline assignment: CDR1 SNHLY and CDR2 FYNNEI. The CDR3 sequence is 15 residues long. Trimming cost V 6 bases and J 4 bases, with 15 bases left between them. Here the CDR3 reads CASSPVPGGTGELFF. In nucleotides, the CDR3 is TGTGCCAGCAGCCCCGTCCCTGGGGGCACCGGGGAGCTGTTTTTT.